This T cell receptor beta chain appears in the sequencing data of a study of cytomegalovirus exposure and HLA in healthy donors. As for the study in general: Genetic ancestry analysis placed around four fifths of the 300 to 500 donors that were genotyped in the Caucasian-associated cluster. Study outcomes and limitations: The majority of CMV-associated TCR beta chains were reported as apparently HLA-restricted in a later analysis. Upon later analysis, HLA-associated TCR beta chains proved more clonally expanded than other, equally common chains. Because they were indistinguishable, some V segments, including TRBV6-2 and TRBV6-3, were excluded.

Primers included in the PCR were 60 Vbeta and 13 Jbeta primers. Sequencing used immunoSEQ multiplex PCR; TCRdb keeps in-frame clones, though not all of them. The table lists 100,000 to 150,000 clones. This CDR3 is 14 amino acids long. Trimming took 0 bases from V and 9 from J, leaving 14 bases between them. Germline assignment: CDR1 GTSNPN and CDR2 SVGIG (reference sequence). A word on this clone: The antigen is not known.

What was sequenced was PBMCs. The chain joins TRBV30 to TRBJ1-4; weak D call: TRBD1 (6 bases). The TCR originated in a man between 18 and 35 years old in good health and CMV-seronegative. DNA of the CDR3: TGTGCCTGGAGTGTACCGCAGGGGACCCAAAAACTGTTTTTT. Translation gives CAWSVPQGTQKLFF. The full variable domain, its missing parts supplied by reference TRBV30 and TRBJ1-4, is SQTIHQWPATLVQPVGSPLSLECTVEGTSNPNLYWYRQAAGRGLQLLFYSVGIGQISSEVPQNLSASRPQDRQFILSSKKLLLSDSGFYLCAWSVPQGTQKLFFGSGTQLSVL.